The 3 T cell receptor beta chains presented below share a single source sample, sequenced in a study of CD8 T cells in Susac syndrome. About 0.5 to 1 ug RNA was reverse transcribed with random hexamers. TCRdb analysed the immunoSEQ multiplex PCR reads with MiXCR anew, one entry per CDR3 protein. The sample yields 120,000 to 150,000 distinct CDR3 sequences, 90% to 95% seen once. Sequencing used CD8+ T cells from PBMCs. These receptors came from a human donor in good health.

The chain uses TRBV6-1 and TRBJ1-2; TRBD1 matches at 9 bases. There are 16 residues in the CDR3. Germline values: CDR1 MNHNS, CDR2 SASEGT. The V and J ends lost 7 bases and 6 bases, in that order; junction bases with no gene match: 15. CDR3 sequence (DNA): TGTGCCAGCATGGGTATAACAGGGGGCAGGGTGGATGGCTACACCTTC. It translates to CASMGITGGRVDGYTF.

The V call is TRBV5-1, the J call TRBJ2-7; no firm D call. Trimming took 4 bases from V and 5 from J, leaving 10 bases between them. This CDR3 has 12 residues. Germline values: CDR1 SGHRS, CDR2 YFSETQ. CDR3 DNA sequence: TGCGCCAGCAGCGTATTCGGTGACGAGCAGTACTTC. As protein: CASSVFGDEQYF.

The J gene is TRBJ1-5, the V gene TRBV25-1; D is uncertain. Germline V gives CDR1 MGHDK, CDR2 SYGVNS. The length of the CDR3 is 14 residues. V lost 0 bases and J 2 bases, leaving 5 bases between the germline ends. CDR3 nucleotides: TGTGCCAGCAGTGAATATTTTGGCAATCAGCCCCAGCATTTT. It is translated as CASSEYFGNQPQHF.